This note documents a single T cell receptor (beta chain) sequence. This specimen belongs to a study of blood T cell repertoires in COVID-19. In the study overall: Donors in the United States, Italy and Spain gave samples during acute or convalescent COVID-19. PBMCs, B-cell-depleted T cells, or T cells provided the cDNA or gDNA that made up the material.

As processed by the authors: Amplification with reference gene primers provided the estimates of nucleated cell counts. Clones were sequenced by immunoSEQ multiplex PCR, and TCRdb holds only the in-frame ones, with some missing. Clone size and the V and J calls come from that table; the DNA yielded D and trimming. The data hold about 74,000 clones, with 90% observed a single time. The material sequenced was peripheral blood. The sequence came from a human donor in a cohort sampled during active COVID-19.

CDR3 DNA sequence: TGCGCCAGCAGCTTGGTACAGGGCGACGAGACCCAGTACTTC. The encoded protein is CASSLVQGDETQYF. This chain connects TRBV5-1 to TRBJ2-5, with D perhaps matching TRBD1 (6 bases). Germline loops: CDR1 SGHRS, CDR2 YFSETQ. The V end lost 0 bases, the J end lost 5 bases, and 11 bases lay between the germline ends. This CDR3 has 14 amino acids.